Reported below is one T cell receptor beta chain. Its specificity is unknown. This sample was included in a study of blood T cells in healthy people across ages. Study outcomes and limitations: Donor CMV infection status was unknown, possibly confounding age-related changes in expanded clonotypes.

Germline CDR1 and CDR2: LGHDT and YNNKEL (reference sequence). This CDR3 region has 14 residues. The sample providers were healthy Caucasian people from Russia, aged roughly 6 to 90. A sample-barcoded 5' primer and a J-beta primer mix were used in a second PCR of roughly 6 to 11 cycles. TCRdb reprocessed the 5' RACE reads with MiXCR, giving one entry per CDR3 protein. The sample has roughly 800,000 distinct CDR3 sequences; roughly 64% are singletons. The receptor's source is a man aged 25 to 40 in good health. The chain carries TRBV3-1 and TRBJ2-4, with D possibly matching TRBD2 (6 bases). The J call is in doubt because the DNA end fits TRBJ2-7 better. Sample: blood. CDR3 residues: CASSQDGWRGEQYF. The CDR3 DNA is TGTGCCAGCAGCCAAGATGGTTGGAGGGGCGAGCAGTACTTC.